This TCR beta chain comes out of a study of post-analysis software for immune sequencing data. Whole-study findings and limits: Five or six TRBV segments were significantly more frequent in patients than in controls. TRBV5-6, TRBV5-1 and TRBV20-1 were among these segments.

On this clonotype itself: The antigen remains unidentified.

The authors incorporated unique molecular identifiers into the TCR beta cDNA libraries. TCRdb passed the PCR reads through MiXCR, listing each CDR3 protein once. The data contain 550,000 to 700,000 distinct CDR3 sequences, 44% of them singletons. Trimming stripped 3 bases from V and 5 bases from J, with 7 bases between. CDR3 size: 12 residues. CDR1 SGHDN and CDR2 FVKESK come from the germline V gene. What was sequenced was blood. This sequence joins TRBV14 and TRBJ2-5, with D uncertain. The clonotype comes from a girl between 10 and 17 years old with multiple sclerosis. The CDR3 bases are TGTGCCAGCAGCCAGGGGTGGGAGACCCAGTACTTC. Encoded protein: CASSQGWETQYF.